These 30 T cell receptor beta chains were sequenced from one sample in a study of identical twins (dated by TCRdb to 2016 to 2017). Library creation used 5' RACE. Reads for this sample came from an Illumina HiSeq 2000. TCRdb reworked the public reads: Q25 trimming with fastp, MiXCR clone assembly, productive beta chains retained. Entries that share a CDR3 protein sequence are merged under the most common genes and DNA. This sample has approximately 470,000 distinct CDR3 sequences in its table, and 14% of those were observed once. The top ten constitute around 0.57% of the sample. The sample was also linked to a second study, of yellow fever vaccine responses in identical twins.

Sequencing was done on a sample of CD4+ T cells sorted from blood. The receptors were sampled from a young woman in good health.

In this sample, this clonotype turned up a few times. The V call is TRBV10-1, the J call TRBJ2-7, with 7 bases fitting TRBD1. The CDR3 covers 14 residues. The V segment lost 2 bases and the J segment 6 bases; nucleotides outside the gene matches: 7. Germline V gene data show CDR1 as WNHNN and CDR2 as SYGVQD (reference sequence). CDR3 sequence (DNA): TGCGCCAGCAGTGAGCAACAGGGGTTGGGCGAGCAGTACTTC. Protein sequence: CASSEQQGLGEQYF.

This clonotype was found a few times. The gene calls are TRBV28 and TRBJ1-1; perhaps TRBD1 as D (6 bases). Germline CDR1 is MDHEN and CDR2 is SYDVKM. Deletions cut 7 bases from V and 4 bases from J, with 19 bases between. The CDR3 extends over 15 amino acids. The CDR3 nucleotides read TGTGCCAGCAACCGCCCCGGACAGCCCGGCACTGAAGCTTTCTTT. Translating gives CASNRPGQPGTEAFF.

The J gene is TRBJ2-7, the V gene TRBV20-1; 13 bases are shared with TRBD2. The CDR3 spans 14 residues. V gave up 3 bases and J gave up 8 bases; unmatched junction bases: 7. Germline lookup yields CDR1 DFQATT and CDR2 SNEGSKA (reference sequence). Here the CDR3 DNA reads TGCAGTGCTAGGGGACTAGCGGGACTAAGGCAGCAGTACTTC. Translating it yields CSARGLAGLRQQYF.

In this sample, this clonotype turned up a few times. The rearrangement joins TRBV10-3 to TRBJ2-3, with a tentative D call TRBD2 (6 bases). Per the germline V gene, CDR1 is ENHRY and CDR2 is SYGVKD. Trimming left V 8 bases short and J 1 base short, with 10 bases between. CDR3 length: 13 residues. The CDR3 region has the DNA TGTGCCATCGGTCCTAGCGGCACAGATACGCAGTATTTT. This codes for CAIGPSGTDTQYF.

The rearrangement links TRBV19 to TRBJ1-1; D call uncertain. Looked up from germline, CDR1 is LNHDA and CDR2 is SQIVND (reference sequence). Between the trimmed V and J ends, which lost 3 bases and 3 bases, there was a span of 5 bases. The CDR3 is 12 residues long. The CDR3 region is CASSIYDTEAFF. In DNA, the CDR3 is TGTGCCAGTAGTATTTACGACACTGAAGCTTTCTTT.

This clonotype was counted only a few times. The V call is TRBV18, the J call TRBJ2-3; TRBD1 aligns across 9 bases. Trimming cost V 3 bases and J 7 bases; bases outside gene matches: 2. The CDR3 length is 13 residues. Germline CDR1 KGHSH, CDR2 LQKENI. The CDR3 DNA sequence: TGTGCCAGCTCACCCGGACAGGGGAATACGCAGTATTTT. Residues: CASSPGQGNTQYF.

The chain's CDR3 is CASGARVENIQYF. CDR3 in DNA: TGTGCATCAGGGGCCAGGGTGGAGAACATTCAGTACTTC. The chain is built from TRBV27 and TRBJ2-4; TRBD1 is a possible D gene (6 bases). CDR3 length: 13 amino acids. Germline lookup yields CDR1 MNHEY and CDR2 SMNVEV (reference sequence).

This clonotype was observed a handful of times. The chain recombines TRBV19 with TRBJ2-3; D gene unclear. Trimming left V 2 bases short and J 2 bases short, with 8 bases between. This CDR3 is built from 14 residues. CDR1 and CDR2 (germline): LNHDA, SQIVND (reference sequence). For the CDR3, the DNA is TGTGCCAGTAGTATACCCGGATACACAGATACGCAGTATTTT. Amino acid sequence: CASSIPGYTDTQYF.

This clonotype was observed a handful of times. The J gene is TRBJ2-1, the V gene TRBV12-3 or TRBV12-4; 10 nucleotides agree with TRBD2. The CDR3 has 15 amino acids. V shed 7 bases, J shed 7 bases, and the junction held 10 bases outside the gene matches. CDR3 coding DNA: TGTGCCAGCACCCGCGGCGGAGCGGGAGGGAATGAGCAGTTCTTC. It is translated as CASTRGGAGGNEQFF.

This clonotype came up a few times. CDR3 region: CSATPGTASTDTQYF. The CDR3 DNA follows: TGCAGTGCTACTCCGGGGACAGCTAGCACAGATACGCAGTATTTT. This chain links TRBV20-1 with TRBJ2-3; 7 nucleotides line up with TRBD1. Germline loops: CDR1 DFQATT, CDR2 SNEGSKA (reference sequence). V was pared by 4 bases and J by 0 bases, with 7 bases of the junction left unmatched. The CDR3 has 15 amino acids.

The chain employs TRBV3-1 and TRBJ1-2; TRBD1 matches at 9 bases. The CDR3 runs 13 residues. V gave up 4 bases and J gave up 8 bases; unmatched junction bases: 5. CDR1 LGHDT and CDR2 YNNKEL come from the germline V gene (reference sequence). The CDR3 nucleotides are TGTGCCAGCAGCCCTGGGACAGGGAAGGGCTACACCTTC. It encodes CASSPGTGKGYTF.

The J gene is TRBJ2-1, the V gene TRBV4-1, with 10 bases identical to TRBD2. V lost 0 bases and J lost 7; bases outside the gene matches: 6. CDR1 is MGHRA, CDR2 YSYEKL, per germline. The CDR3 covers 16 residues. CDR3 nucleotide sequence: TGCGCCAGCAGCCAAGATCCAGCGGGAGGGGGAAATGAGCAGTTCTTC. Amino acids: CASSQDPAGGGNEQFF.

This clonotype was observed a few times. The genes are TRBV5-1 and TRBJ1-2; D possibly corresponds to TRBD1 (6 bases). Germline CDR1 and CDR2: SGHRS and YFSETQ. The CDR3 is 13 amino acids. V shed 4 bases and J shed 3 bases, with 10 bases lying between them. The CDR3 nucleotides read TGCGCCAGCAGCACGGACAGTTACTATGGCTACACCTTC. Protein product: CASSTDSYYGYTF.

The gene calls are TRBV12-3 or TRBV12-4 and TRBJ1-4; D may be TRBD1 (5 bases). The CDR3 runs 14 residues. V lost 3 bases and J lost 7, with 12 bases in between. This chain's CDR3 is CASSLGVLAEKLFF. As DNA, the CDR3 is TGTGCCAGCAGTTTGGGGGTGTTAGCTGAAAAACTGTTTTTT.

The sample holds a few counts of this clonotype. The CDR3 is CAISERGGLNNEQFF. The CDR3 nucleotides are TGTGCCATCAGTGAAAGAGGGGGCCTAAACAATGAGCAGTTCTTC. This chain connects TRBV10-3 to TRBJ2-1; TRBD1 agrees at 7 bases. V shed 3 bases and J 5 bases; nucleotides not matched to a gene: 7. Looked up from germline, CDR1 is ENHRY and CDR2 is SYGVKD. The CDR3 runs to 15 residues.

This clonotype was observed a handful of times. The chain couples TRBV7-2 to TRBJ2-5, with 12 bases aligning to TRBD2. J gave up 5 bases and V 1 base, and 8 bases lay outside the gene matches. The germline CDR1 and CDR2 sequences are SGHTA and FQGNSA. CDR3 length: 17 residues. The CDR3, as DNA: TGTGCCAGCAGCTTAGTGTCTAGCGGGAGGGCCATGGAGACCCAGTACTTC. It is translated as CASSLVSSGRAMETQYF.

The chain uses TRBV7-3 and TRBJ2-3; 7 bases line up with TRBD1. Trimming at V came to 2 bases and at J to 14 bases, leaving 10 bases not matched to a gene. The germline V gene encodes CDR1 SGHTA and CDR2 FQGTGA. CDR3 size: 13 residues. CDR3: CASSLSLGTAPYF. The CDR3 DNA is TGTGCCAGCAGCTTATCCCTCGGGACAGCCCCGTATTTT.

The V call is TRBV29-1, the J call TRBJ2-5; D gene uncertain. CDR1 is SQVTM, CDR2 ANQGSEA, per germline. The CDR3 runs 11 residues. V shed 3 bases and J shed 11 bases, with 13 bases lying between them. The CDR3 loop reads CSVDEMERQYF. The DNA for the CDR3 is TGCAGCGTTGATGAAATGGAACGGCAGTACTTC.

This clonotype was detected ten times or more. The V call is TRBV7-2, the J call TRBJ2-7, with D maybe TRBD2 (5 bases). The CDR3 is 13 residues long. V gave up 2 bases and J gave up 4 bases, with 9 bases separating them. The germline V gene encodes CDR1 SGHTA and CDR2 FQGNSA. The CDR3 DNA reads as TGTGCCAGCAGCTTACGAGGCGGGTACGAGCAGTACTTC. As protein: CASSLRGGYEQYF. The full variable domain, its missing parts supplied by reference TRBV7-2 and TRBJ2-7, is GAGVSQSPSNKVTEKGKDVELRCDPISGHTALYWYRQSLGQGLEFLIYFQGNSAPDKSGLPSDRFSAERTGGSVSTLTIQRTQQEDSAVYLCASSLRGGYEQYFGPGTRLTVT.

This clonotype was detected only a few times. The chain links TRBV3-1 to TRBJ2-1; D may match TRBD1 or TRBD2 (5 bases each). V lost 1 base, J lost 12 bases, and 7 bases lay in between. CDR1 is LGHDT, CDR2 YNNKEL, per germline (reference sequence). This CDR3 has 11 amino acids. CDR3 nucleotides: TGTGCCAGCAGCCAAGGGGACCCGCAGTTCTTC. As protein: CASSQGDPQFF.

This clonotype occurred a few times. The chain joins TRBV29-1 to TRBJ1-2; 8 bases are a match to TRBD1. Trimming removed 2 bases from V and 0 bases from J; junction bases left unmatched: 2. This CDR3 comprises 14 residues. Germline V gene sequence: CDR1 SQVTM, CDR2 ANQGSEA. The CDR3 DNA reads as TGCAGCGTTGAAAACAGGGGGACTAACTATGGCTACACCTTC. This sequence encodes CSVENRGTNYGYTF. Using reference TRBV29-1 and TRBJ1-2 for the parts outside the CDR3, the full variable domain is SAVISQKPSRDICQRGTSLTIQCQVDSQVTMMFWYRQQPGQSLTLIATANQGSEATYESGFVIDKFPISRPNLTFSTLTVSNMSPEDSSIYLCSVENRGTNYGYTFGSGTRLTVV.

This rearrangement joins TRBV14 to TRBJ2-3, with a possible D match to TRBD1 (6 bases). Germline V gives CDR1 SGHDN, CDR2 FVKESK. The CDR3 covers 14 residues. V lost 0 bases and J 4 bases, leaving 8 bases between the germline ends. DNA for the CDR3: TGTGCCAGCAGCCAAGACAGGGGATCAGATACGCAGTATTTT. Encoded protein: CASSQDRGSDTQYF.

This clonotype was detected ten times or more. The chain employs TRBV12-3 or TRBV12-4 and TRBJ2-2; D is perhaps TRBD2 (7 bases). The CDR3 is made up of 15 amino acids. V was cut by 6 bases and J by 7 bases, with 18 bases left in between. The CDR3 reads CASSPMRGGFGELFF. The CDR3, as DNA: TGTGCCAGCAGCCCCATGAGGGGGGGCTTCGGGGAGCTGTTTTTT.

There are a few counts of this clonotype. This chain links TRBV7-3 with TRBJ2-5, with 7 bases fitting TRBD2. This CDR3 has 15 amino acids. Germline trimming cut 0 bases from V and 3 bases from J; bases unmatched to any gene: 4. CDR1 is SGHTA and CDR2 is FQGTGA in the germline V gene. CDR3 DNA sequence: TGTGCCAGCAGCTTAACATCGGGGGGTAAAGAGACCCAGTACTTC. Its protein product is CASSLTSGGKETQYF.

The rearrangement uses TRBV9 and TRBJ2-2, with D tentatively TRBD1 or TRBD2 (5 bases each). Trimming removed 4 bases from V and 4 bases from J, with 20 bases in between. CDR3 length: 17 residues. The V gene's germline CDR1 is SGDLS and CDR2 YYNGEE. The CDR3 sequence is CASSSERARAGTGELFF. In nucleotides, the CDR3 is TGTGCCAGCAGCTCAGAGAGGGCCAGGGCCGGCACCGGGGAGCTGTTTTTT.

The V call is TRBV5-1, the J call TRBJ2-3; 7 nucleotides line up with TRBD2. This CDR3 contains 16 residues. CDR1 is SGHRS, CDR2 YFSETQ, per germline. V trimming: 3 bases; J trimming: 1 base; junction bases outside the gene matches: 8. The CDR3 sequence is CASSSWEGIGTDTQYF. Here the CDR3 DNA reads TGCGCCAGCAGCTCGTGGGAGGGTATCGGCACAGATACGCAGTATTTT.

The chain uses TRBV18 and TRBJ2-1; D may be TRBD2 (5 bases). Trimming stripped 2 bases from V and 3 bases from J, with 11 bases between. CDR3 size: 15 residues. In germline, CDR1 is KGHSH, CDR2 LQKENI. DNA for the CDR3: TGTGCCAGCTCACCAGAGGTGAGGGTCTACAATGAGCAGTTCTTC. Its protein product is CASSPEVRVYNEQFF. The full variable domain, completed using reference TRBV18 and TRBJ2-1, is NAGVMQNPRHLVRRRGQEARLRCSPMKGHSHVYWYRQLPEEGLKFMVYLQKENIIDESGMPKERFSAEFPKEGPSILRIQQVVRGDSAAYFCASSPEVRVYNEQFFGPGTRLTVL.

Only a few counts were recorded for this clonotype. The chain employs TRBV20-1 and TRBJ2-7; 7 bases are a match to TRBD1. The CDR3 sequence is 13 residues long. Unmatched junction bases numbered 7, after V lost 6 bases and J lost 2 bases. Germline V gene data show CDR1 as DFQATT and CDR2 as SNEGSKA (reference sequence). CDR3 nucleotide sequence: TGCAGTGCAGAGAAAGGGGGCCCCTACGAGCAGTACTTC. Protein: CSAEKGGPYEQYF.

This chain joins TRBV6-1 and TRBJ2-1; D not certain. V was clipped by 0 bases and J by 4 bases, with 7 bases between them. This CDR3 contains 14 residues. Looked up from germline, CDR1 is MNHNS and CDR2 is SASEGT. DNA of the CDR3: TGTGCCAGCAGTGAAGCCCCTAATTACAATGAGCAGTTCTTC. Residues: CASSEAPNYNEQFF.

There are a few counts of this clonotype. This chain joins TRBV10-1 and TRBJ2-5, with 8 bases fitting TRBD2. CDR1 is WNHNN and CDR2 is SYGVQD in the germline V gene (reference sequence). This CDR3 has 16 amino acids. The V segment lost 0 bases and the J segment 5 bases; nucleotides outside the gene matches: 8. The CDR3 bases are TGCGCCAGCAGTGAGTCTCGGGGGGGGCGCGTGGAGACCCAGTACTTC. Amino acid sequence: CASSESRGGRVETQYF.